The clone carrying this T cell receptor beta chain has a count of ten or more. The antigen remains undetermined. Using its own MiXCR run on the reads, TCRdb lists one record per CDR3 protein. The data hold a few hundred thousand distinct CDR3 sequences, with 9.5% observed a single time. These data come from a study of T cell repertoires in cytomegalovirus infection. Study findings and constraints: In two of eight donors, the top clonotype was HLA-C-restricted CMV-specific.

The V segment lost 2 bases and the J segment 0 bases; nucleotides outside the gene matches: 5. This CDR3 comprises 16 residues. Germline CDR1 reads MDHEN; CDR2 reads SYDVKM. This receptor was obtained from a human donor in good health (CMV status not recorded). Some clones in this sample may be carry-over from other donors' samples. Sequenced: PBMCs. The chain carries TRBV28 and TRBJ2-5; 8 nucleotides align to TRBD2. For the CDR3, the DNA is TGTGCCAGCAGTTTACAGGCGGGAGGTTACCAAGAGACCCAGTACTTC. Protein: CASSLQAGGYQETQYF.